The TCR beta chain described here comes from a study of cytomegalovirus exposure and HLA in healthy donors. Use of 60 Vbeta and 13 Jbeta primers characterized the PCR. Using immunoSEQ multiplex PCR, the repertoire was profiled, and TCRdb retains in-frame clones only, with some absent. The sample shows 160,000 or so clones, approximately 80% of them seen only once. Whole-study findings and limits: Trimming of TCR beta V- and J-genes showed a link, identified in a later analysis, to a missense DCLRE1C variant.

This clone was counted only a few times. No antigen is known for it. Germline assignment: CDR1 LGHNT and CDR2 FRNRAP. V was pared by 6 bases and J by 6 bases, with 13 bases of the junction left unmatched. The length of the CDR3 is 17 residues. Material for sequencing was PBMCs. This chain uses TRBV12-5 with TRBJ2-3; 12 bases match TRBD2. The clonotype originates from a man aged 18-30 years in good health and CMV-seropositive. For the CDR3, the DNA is TGTGCTAGTGGACCCGTGACTAGCGGGAGCTTTGGGGATACGCAGTATTTT. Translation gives CASGPVTSGSFGDTQYF. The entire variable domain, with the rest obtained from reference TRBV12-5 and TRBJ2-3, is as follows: DARVTQTPRHKVTEMGQEVTMRCQPILGHNTVFWYRQTMMQGLELLAYFRNRAPLDDSGMPKDRFSAEMPDATLATLKIQPSEPRDSAVYFCASGPVTSGSFGDTQYFGPGTRLTVL.